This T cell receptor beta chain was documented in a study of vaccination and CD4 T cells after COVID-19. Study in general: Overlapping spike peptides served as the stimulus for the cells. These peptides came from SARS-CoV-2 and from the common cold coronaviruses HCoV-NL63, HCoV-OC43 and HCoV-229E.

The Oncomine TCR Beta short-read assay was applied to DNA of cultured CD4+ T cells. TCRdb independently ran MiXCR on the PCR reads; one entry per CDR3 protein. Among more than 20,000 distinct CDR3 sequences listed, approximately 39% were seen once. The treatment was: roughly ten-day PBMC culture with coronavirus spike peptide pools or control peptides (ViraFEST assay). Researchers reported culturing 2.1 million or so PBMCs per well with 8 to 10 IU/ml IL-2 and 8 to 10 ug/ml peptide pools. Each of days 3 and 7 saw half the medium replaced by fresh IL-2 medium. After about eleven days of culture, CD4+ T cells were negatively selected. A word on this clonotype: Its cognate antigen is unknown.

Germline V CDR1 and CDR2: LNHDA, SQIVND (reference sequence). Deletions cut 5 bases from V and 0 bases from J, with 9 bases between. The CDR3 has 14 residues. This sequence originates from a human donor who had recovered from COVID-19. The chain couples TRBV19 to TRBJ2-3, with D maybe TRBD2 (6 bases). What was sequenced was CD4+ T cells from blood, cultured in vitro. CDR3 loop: CASSVGLSTDTQYF. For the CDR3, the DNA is TGTGCCAGTAGTGTGGGACTTAGCACAGATACGCAGTATTTT.